The 20 T cell receptor beta chains given below trace back to one sample, sequenced in a study of cytomegalovirus exposure and HLA in healthy donors. Both 60 Vbeta primers and 13 Jbeta primers went into the PCR. Sequencing was performed with immunoSEQ multiplex PCR; in TCRdb, only in-frame clones are kept and a portion is missing. Altogether over 150,000 clones are present, about 81% being singletons, with the ten largest covering 0.96%. Sequences were obtained from PBMCs. The receptors stem from a girl aged 2-10 years in good health and CMV-seropositive.

The chain recombines TRBV2 with TRBJ1-1; maybe TRBD1 (5 bases). Germline V gene data show CDR1 as SNHLY and CDR2 as FYNNEI. There are 16 residues in the CDR3. The V and J ends lost 10 bases and 0 bases respectively, with 21 bases between them. The CDR3 is CATPGLVGPMNTEAFF. The CDR3 DNA reads TGTGCCACCCCGGGCCTAGTGGGGCCTATGAACACTGAAGCTTTCTTT.

The rearrangement uses TRBV19 and TRBJ1-5, with D possibly being TRBD1 (5 bases). The V gene's germline CDR1 is LNHDA and CDR2 SQIVND (reference sequence). V shed 3 bases and J shed 9 bases, with 21 bases lying between them. This CDR3 is built from 16 residues. CDR3 nucleotides: TGTGCCAGTAGTATCAGGGTGGGCGGCAAGGGGCGGCCCCAGCATTTT. It yields the protein CASSIRVGGKGRPQHF.

This clone was picked up a small number of times. The chain joins TRBV28 to TRBJ1-1; D unclear. CDR1 and CDR2 (germline): MDHEN, SYDVKM. This CDR3 is 16 amino acids long. Trimming removed 2 bases from V and 5 bases from J, with 18 bases in between. CDR3 protein: CASSLGRAGSRTEAFF. Written as DNA, the CDR3 is TGTGCCAGCAGTTTAGGGAGGGCGGGTTCCAGAACTGAAGCTTTCTTT.

The chain has TRBV13 and TRBJ2-3; 11 nucleotides line up with TRBD2. The V segment lost 5 bases and the J segment 4 bases; nucleotides outside the gene matches: 8. The length of the CDR3 is 16 residues. The germline V gene has CDR1 PRHDT and CDR2 FYEKMQ (reference sequence). CDR3 residues: CASSRPLAGGADTQYF. As DNA, the CDR3 is TGTGCCAGCAGCAGACCTCTAGCGGGAGGAGCAGATACGCAGTATTTT.

The chain joins TRBV4-1 to TRBJ1-4; TRBD1 agrees at 8 bases. Unmatched junction bases numbered 5, after V lost 0 bases and J lost 8 bases. The germline gives CDR1 MGHRA, CDR2 YSYEKL. CDR3 size: 15 residues. The CDR3 loop is CASSQDDRGSEKLFF. The CDR3, as DNA: TGCGCCAGCAGCCAAGATGACAGGGGAAGCGAAAAACTGTTTTTT.

V gene TRBV27 combines with J gene TRBJ2-6; no firm D call. This CDR3 has 16 residues. Germline V CDR1 and CDR2: MNHEY, SMNVEV (reference sequence). V was clipped by 4 bases and J by 0 bases, with 10 bases between them. The CDR3 DNA follows: TGTGCCAGCAGTTCCAGACTCCACTCTGGGGCCAACGTCCTGACTTTC. It yields the protein CASSSRLHSGANVLTF.

The chain recombines TRBV28 with TRBJ1-1; 8 nucleotides agree with TRBD1. The CDR3 is 13 amino acids. Per the germline V gene, CDR1 is MDHEN and CDR2 is SYDVKM. Trimming removed 5 bases from V and 3 bases from J; junction bases left unmatched: 2. The CDR3 protein is CASSVQGDTEAFF. CDR3 sequence (DNA): TGTGCCAGCAGTGTACAGGGGGACACTGAAGCTTTCTTT.

The chain combines TRBV6-4 with TRBJ2-5, with D possibly being TRBD1 (5 bases). The CDR3 spans 14 residues. Germline CDR1 is MRHNA and CDR2 is SNTAGT. V was pared by 7 bases and J by 1 base, with 13 bases between. The CDR3 DNA is TGTGCCAGCATGAAGGGGCGCCCCCAAGAGACCCAGTACTTC. It codes for CASMKGRPQETQYF.

This rearrangement joins TRBV18 to TRBJ2-2; no definite D call. Trimming stripped 6 bases from V and 3 bases from J, with 14 bases between. This CDR3 has 15 residues. Germline-derived CDR1 and CDR2 are KGHSH and LQKENI. The CDR3 is CASSPNLDDTGELFF. CDR3 sequence (DNA): TGTGCCAGCTCGCCCAACTTAGATGACACCGGGGAGCTGTTTTTT.

The chain couples TRBV4-2 to TRBJ2-1; TRBD2 agrees at 12 bases. Germline V gives CDR1 LGHNA, CDR2 YNFKEQ. V lost 4 bases, J lost 6 bases, and 7 bases stayed unmatched. The CDR3 has 16 amino acids. The CDR3 DNA sequence: TGTGCCAGCAGCCCTCGACTAGCGGGAGTGGGCAATGAGCAGTTCTTC. It specifies CASSPRLAGVGNEQFF.

The chain carries TRBV7-3 and TRBJ2-3, with 15 bases that match TRBD2. The CDR3 consists of 20 residues. The V gene end was trimmed by 5 bases and the J gene end by 3 bases; junction bases not matched to a gene: 15. In germline, CDR1 is SGHTA, CDR2 FQGTGA. In DNA, the CDR3 is TGTGCCAGCAGCCGTCCGGGACTAGCGGGAGGAGGGGGGGGAACAGATACGCAGTATTTT. Its protein is CASSRPGLAGGGGGTDTQYF. Based on the CDR3 plus reference TRBV7-3 and TRBJ2-3, the full variable domain is GAGVSQTPSNKVTEKGKYVELRCDPISGHTALYWYRQSLGQGPEFLIYFQGTGAADDSGLPNDRFFAVRPEGSVSTLKIQRTERGDSAVYLCASSRPGLAGGGGGTDTQYFGPGTRLTVL.

V and J are TRBV27 and TRBJ1-1; maybe TRBD1 (6 bases). Trimming left V 3 bases short and J 4 bases short, with 18 bases between. The germline gives CDR1 MNHEY, CDR2 SMNVEV (reference sequence). There are 16 residues in the CDR3. Here the CDR3 DNA reads TGTGCCAGCAGTTTTTGGGGGGGCCTCTGGGGCACTGAAGCTTTCTTT. The encoded protein is CASSFWGGLWGTEAFF.

In its sample, this clone was seen once. This chain joins TRBV5-1 and TRBJ1-5; D uncertain. V lost 2 bases and J lost 5, with 11 bases in between. From germline, CDR1 is SGHRS and CDR2 YFSETQ. CDR3 length: 14 amino acids. The CDR3 here is CASSFEGLYQPQHF. The CDR3 coding sequence is TGCGCCAGCAGCTTCGAGGGCCTTTATCAGCCCCAGCATTTT.

To note about this clone: The same CDR3 arises from other DNA sequences in this sample as well. The chain uses TRBV27 and TRBJ1-5; D not certain. Per germline, CDR1 MNHEY and CDR2 SMNVEV (reference sequence). The V and J ends lost 0 bases and 0 bases respectively, with 3 bases between them. This CDR3 spans 14 amino acids. This CDR3 reads CASSLSYSNQPQHF. The DNA for the CDR3 is TGTGCCAGCAGTTTATCTTATAGCAATCAGCCCCAGCATTTT.

CDR3 region: CSVEVPRGRTGELFF. The CDR3, as DNA: TGCAGCGTTGAAGTTCCCAGGGGTAGAACCGGGGAGCTGTTTTTT. The genes are TRBV29-1 and TRBJ2-2; possibly TRBD1 for D (6 bases). Trimming removed 1 base from V and 5 bases from J, with 14 bases in between. This CDR3 contains 15 residues. Germline V lookup: CDR1 SQVTM, CDR2 ANQGSEA.

Written as DNA, the CDR3 is TGTGCTAGTGCCCCCTCACCGGGACTAGCGGGAGGGAGCTCCTACAATGAGCAGTTCTTC. Translated, it gives CASAPSPGLAGGSSYNEQFF. The V gene is TRBV12-5, the J gene TRBJ2-1; TRBD2 agrees at 16 bases. This CDR3 is built from 20 residues. The germline V gene has CDR1 LGHNT and CDR2 FRNRAP. V trimming: 7 bases; J trimming: 0 bases; junction bases outside the gene matches: 12. Drawing the rest from reference TRBV12-5 and TRBJ2-1, the complete variable domain is DARVTQTPRHKVTEMGQEVTMRCQPILGHNTVFWYRQTMMQGLELLAYFRNRAPLDDSGMPKDRFSAEMPDATLATLKIQPSEPRDSAVYFCASAPSPGLAGGSSYNEQFFGPGTRLTVL.

This clone has a single count. For the CDR3, the DNA is TGCGCCAGCAGCCAACGACAGTTCAGGACAGAAACAGATACGCAGTATTTT. The encoded protein is CASSQRQFRTETDTQYF. The rearrangement uses TRBV4-1 and TRBJ2-3; a possible D gene is TRBD1 (6 bases). This CDR3 spans 17 amino acids. Germline V gene data show CDR1 as MGHRA and CDR2 as YSYEKL. V was cut by 2 bases and J by 3 bases, with 18 bases left in between.

This chain uses TRBV6-1 with TRBJ2-3; 7 bases line up with TRBD1. The CDR3 has 14 residues. CDR1 and CDR2 from the germline V gene are MNHNS and SASEGT. Trimming at V came to 2 bases and at J to 2 bases, leaving 1 base not matched to a gene. In nucleotides, the CDR3 is TGTGCCAGCAGTGAAACAGGGGTCACAGATACGCAGTATTTT. It translates to CASSETGVTDTQYF.

The chain carries TRBV10-3 and TRBJ1-2, with 7 bases fitting TRBD1. Trimming took 7 bases from V and 3 from J; bases not matched to a gene: 11. From germline, CDR1 is ENHRY and CDR2 SYGVKD. The CDR3 loop spans 15 amino acids. The CDR3 spells CAITKDRDPHYGYTF. The CDR3 DNA follows: TGTGCCATCACAAAAGACAGGGACCCCCACTATGGCTACACCTTC.

This rearrangement joins TRBV4-1 to TRBJ1-4, with 9 bases lining up with TRBD1. CDR3 length: 16 amino acids. Losses at the gene ends were 4 bases for V and 5 bases for J; bases not matched to a gene: 8. Germline CDR1 MGHRA, CDR2 YSYEKL. CDR3 in DNA: TGCGCCAGCAGCCGCCGGACAGGGGTCATCAATGAAAAACTGTTTTTT. It translates to CASSRRTGVINEKLFF.